This T cell receptor beta chain was captured by sequencing in a study of vaccination effects on CD4 cells after COVID-19. CDR1 is SEHNR and CDR2 is FQNEAQ in the germline V gene (reference sequence). V trimming: 3 bases; J trimming: 6 bases; junction bases outside the gene matches: 2. The CDR3 runs 13 residues. Antigen-specific CD4+ T cells were first expanded with viral peptide pools by the ViraFEST assay and only then sequenced. Cells that had been cultured for nine to eleven days were the source of isolated CD4+ T cells. This person caught SARS-CoV-2 sometime from March to December 2020, and PCR testing confirmed the infection. Every well housed two million PBMC, which grew in culture alongside around 11 IU/ml IL-2 and 10 ug/ml peptides. Clones were read by immunoSEQ multiplex PCR, and TCRdb kept only the in-frame ones, dropping some. The sample records about 45,000 clones, approximately 72% being singletons.

Concerning this clone: Its cognate antigen is unknown.

This sequence was found in a human donor who had a prior SARS-CoV-2 infection. This sequence joins TRBV7-9 and TRBJ2-3; 8 bases map to TRBD2. The specimen comprised CD4+ T cells from PBMCs cultured with a peptide pool, sampled before COVID-19 vaccination. The CDR3, as DNA: TGTGCCAGCAGCTTTGCGGGGGGCGATACGCAGTATTTT. Translation gives CASSFAGGDTQYF. Combining the CDR3 with reference TRBV7-9 and TRBJ2-3 gives the whole variable domain DTGVSQNPRHKITKRGQNVTFRCDPISEHNRLYWYRQTLGQGPEFLTYFQNEAQLEKSRLLSDRFSAERPKGSFSTLEIQRTEQGDSAMYLCASSFAGGDTQYFGPGTRLTVL.